Listed below are T cell receptor beta chains from one sample, sequenced in a study of cytomegalovirus exposure and HLA in healthy donors. Generated by immunoSEQ multiplex PCR, the TCRdb table keeps only in-frame clones and is missing some. Here the sample spans approximately 100,000 clones, roughly 69% being singletons. The specimen sequenced was PBMCs. The receptors were sampled from a man aged 25-45 years in good health and CMV-seropositive. CDR3s include the opening cysteine and the closing phenylalanine or tryptophan. The D gene is left open where the match is weak. Part of the rows lack a size; the others show once, few, many or a class for expanded clones.

>.|TRBV7-9|TRBJ1-3|.
CASSFGLTNGNTIYF
TGTGCCAGCAGCTTCGGTCTAACTAATGGAAACACCATATATTTT
>TRBD1|TRBV18|TRBJ1-1|.
CASSPRRGQGIEAFF
TGTGCCAGCTCACCACGAAGGGGGCAGGGGATTGAAGCTTTCTTT
>TRBD1|TRBV6-5|TRBJ1-2|.
CASSLDRGRDGYTF
TGTGCCAGCAGTCTGGACAGGGGTCGGGATGGCTACACCTTC
>.|TRBV6-4|TRBJ2-1|.
CASSLTAENEQFF
TGTGCCAGCAGTCTCACCGCGGAAAATGAGCAGTTCTTC
>.|TRBV15|TRBJ1-4|few
CATSRGISGRGKPTEKLFF
TGTGCCACCAGCAGAGGGATCTCCGGACGGGGAAAACCAACTGAAAAACTGTTTTTT
>.|TRBV18|TRBJ2-5|.
CASSPRGDETQYF
TGTGCCAGCTCACCAAGGGGCGATGAGACCCAGTACTTC
>.|TRBV2|TRBJ1-1|few
CASRTGEAFF
TGTGCCAGCAGGACAGGAGAAGCTTTCTTT
>TRBD1|TRBV2|TRBJ1-5|.
CASSTTGGRSNQPQHF
TGTGCCAGCAGTACCACAGGGGGCAGGAGCAATCAGCCCCAGCATTTT
>.|TRBV4-1|TRBJ1-5|.
CASSQEGGLGNQPQHF
TGCGCCAGCAGCCAAGAGGGGGGTCTAGGGAATCAGCCCCAGCATTTT
>.|TRBV4-1|TRBJ2-1|few
CASSPPGTYNEQFF
TGCGCCAGCAGCCCCCCCGGGACCTACAATGAGCAGTTCTTC
>.|TRBV10-3|TRBJ1-2|once
CAISDKGFDGYTF
TGTGCCATCAGTGATAAGGGGTTTGATGGCTACACCTTC
>.|TRBV7-8|TRBJ1-1|.
CASSSQRYEAFF
TGTGCCAGCAGCTCTCAGCGATATGAAGCTTTCTTT
>.|TRBV27|TRBJ1-2|.
CASSRGVGYGYTF
TGTGCCAGCTCCCGGGGGGTTGGGTATGGCTACACCTTC
>TRBD2|TRBV2|TRBJ2-1|.
CASQGLADSYNEQFF
TGTGCCTCCCAGGGACTAGCGGACTCCTACAATGAGCAGTTCTTC
>.|TRBV5-1|TRBJ2-5|.
CASSLMTDQETQYF
TGCGCCAGCAGCTTGATGACAGACCAAGAGACCCAGTACTTC
>TRBD1|TRBV19|TRBJ1-1|few
CASSRTGVNTEAFF
TGTGCCAGTAGTAGGACAGGGGTGAACACTGAAGCTTTCTTT
>.|TRBV5-1|TRBJ1-4|.
CASSFQGADNEKLFF
TGCGCCAGCAGCTTTCAAGGGGCGGATAATGAAAAACTGTTTTTT
>.|TRBV18|TRBJ1-2|.
CASSPFTNYGYTF
TGTGCCAGCTCACCCTTTACTAACTATGGCTACACCTTC
>.|TRBV2|TRBJ2-1|few
CASSSELADEQFF
TGTGCCAGCAGTTCCGAACTAGCTGATGAGCAGTTCTTC
>.|TRBV6-5|TRBJ1-1|.
CASSQDRETEAFF
TGTGCCAGCAGTCAAGACAGAGAGACTGAAGCTTTCTTT
>.|TRBV7-2|TRBJ1-1|few
CASSLGGVEAFF
TGTGCCAGCAGCTTAGGTGGAGTTGAAGCTTTCTTT
>.|TRBV30|TRBJ2-7|.
CAWSGHIWYF
TGTGCCTGGAGTGGGCACATTTGGTACTTC
>TRBD2|TRBV29-1|TRBJ2-7|.
CSVDLRGGFYEQYF
TGCAGCGTTGATTTACGGGGGGGATTCTACGAGCAGTACTTC
>TRBD1|TRBV5-1|TRBJ1-2|.
CASSRTAGGRDGYTF
TGCGCCAGCAGCAGGACGGCAGGGGGTCGGGATGGCTACACCTTC
>.|TRBV5-1|TRBJ2-7|few
CASSPAYEQYF
TGCGCCAGCAGCCCCGCGTACGAGCAGTACTTC
>.|TRBV5-1|TRBJ2-1|.
CASSLMAGSIYNEQFF
TGCGCCAGCAGCTTAATGGCGGGGTCTATCTACAATGAGCAGTTCTTC
>.|TRBV2|TRBJ2-2|few
CASSELASGELFF
TGTGCCAGCAGTGAATTAGCAAGCGGGGAGCTGTTTTTT
>TRBD2|TRBV5-4|TRBJ2-3|.
CASSGTSGGPGSEYF
TGTGCCAGCAGCGGGACTAGCGGGGGCCCGGGGAGCGAGTATTTT
>TRBD2|TRBV11-3|TRBJ2-7|few
CASSLTSGAGWYEQYF
TGTGCCAGCAGCTTAACTAGCGGGGCCGGGTGGTACGAGCAGTACTTC
>.|TRBV7-9|TRBJ2-7|.
CASSSRLSPSYEQYF
TGTGCCAGCAGCTCGCGTCTTTCCCCTTCCTACGAGCAGTACTTC
>TRBD1|TRBV2|TRBJ2-7|.
CASSDLTGEEQYF
TGTGCCAGCAGTGATTTGACAGGGGAGGAGCAGTACTTC
>.|TRBV5-1|TRBJ2-7|.
CASSPEGTSILSYEQYF
TGCGCCAGCAGCCCCGAAGGGACATCTATCCTCTCCTACGAGCAGTACTTC
>.|TRBV5-8|TRBJ2-2|.
CASSLGPNTGELFF
TGTGCCAGCAGCTTGGGGCCCAACACCGGGGAGCTGTTTTTT
>TRBD1|TRBV15|TRBJ2-7|.
CATSRIGGVYSYEQYF
TGTGCCACCAGCAGAATAGGGGGCGTGTACTCCTACGAGCAGTACTTC
>.|TRBV29-1|TRBJ2-5|few
CSVELNQENPQYF
TGCAGCGTCGAACTAAATCAAGAGAATCCCCAGTACTTC
>.|TRBV10-3|TRBJ2-7|.
CAITAGADEQYF
TGTGCCATCACTGCAGGGGCGGACGAGCAGTACTTC
>TRBD1|TRBV7-9|TRBJ2-7|.
CSSSASGTGTYVEYF
TGTTCCAGCAGCGCCTCCGGGACAGGAACCTACGTGGAGTACTTC
>TRBD1|TRBV27|TRBJ1-1|few
CASRPGTGYSTEAFF
TGTGCCAGCAGACCCGGGACAGGGTATAGCACTGAAGCTTTCTTT
>TRBD1|TRBV9|TRBJ2-7|.
CASSLGQGNGYEQYF
TGTGCCAGCAGCTTAGGACAGGGGAATGGGTACGAGCAGTACTTC
>.|TRBV2|TRBJ2-7|.
CASSSGRGGPAYEQYF
TGTGCCAGCAGTAGTGGGAGGGGGGGCCCGGCCTACGAGCAGTACTTC
>.|TRBV7-2|TRBJ2-7|.
CASSSYVGASYEQYF
TGTGCCAGCAGCTCCTACGTGGGGGCATCCTACGAGCAGTACTTC
>TRBD1|TRBV30|TRBJ2-7|.
CAWSADRAWDPYEQYF
TGTGCCTGGAGTGCCGACAGGGCGTGGGACCCCTACGAGCAGTACTTC
>.|TRBV7-8|TRBJ1-4|.
CASSLLGEGTNEKLFF
TGTGCCAGCAGCTTACTGGGGGAGGGTACTAATGAAAAACTGTTTTTT
>.|TRBV6-4|TRBJ2-2|few
CASSESGLPGELFF
TGTGCCAGCAGTGAAAGCGGTCTGCCCGGGGAGCTGTTTTTT